This entry concerns a single T cell receptor (beta chain). What it binds is not known. Vbeta (60) and Jbeta (13) primers were used in the PCR. The assay was immunoSEQ multiplex PCR, and TCRdb's table has in-frame clones only and misses some. The table lists around 170,000 clones, about four fifths of them singletons. The CDR3 loop spans 13 amino acids. The J segment lost 9 bases and the V segment lost 7 bases, leaving 8 bases of the junction unmatched. CDR1 and CDR2 (germline): SGHTA, FQGTGA. This entry comes from a study of cytomegalovirus exposure and HLA in healthy donors. Across the whole study: HLA-typed donors were the source of approximately 80 million unique TCRs held in an early data release. Study-wide findings and caveats: Presence/absence analyses supposed approximately even sequencing depth among donors. A previous analysis found most TCR beta V segments productive roughly 90% or roughly 30% of the time.

This chain uses TRBV7-3 with TRBJ2-1, with TRBD1 matching 8 bases. The sequenced material came from PBMCs. The sequence was obtained from a woman in her fifties or sixties in good health and CMV-seropositive. The CDR3 sequence: CASTGGATPEQFF. The CDR3 DNA reads TGTGCCAGCACAGGGGGCGCGACGCCTGAGCAGTTCTTC.